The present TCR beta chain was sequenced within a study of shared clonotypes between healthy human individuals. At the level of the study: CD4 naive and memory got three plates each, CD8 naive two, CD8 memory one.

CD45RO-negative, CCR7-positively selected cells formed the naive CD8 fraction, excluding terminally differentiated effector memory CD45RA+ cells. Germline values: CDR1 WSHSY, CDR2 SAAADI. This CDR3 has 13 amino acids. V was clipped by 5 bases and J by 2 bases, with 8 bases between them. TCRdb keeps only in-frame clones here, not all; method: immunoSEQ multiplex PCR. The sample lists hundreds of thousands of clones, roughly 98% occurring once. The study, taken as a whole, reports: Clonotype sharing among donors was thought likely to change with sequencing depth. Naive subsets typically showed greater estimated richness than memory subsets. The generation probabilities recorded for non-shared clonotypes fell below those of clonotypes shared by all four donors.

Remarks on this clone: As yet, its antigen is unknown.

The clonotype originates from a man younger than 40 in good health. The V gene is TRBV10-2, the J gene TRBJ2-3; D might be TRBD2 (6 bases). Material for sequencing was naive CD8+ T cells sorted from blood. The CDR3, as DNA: TGCGCCAGCAGTTGGGACTTCACAGATACGCAGTATTTT. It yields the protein CASSWDFTDTQYF.